The 31 T cell receptor beta chains given below trace back to one sample, sequenced in a study of T cell responses to AZD1222 COVID-19 vaccine. Method: immunoSEQ multiplex PCR; TCRdb's copy keeps in-frame clones and lacks some. The sample records some 120,000 clones, almost 95% being singletons. The sample here was peripheral blood, taken 28 days after the second AZD1222 dose. The receptors stem from an adult who received the AZD1222 COVID-19 vaccine.

This chain uses TRBV30 with TRBJ1-5; D might be TRBD1 (5 bases). This CDR3 spans 13 amino acids. CDR1 is GTSNPN and CDR2 is SVGIG in the germline V gene (reference sequence). V gave up 4 bases and J gave up 1 base, with 8 bases separating them. The chain's CDR3 is CAWKRGSNQPQHF. The CDR3 DNA reads as TGTGCCTGGAAAAGGGGAAGCAATCAGCCCCAGCATTTT. Using reference TRBV30 and TRBJ1-5 for the parts outside the CDR3, the full variable domain is SQTIHQWPATLVQPVGSPLSLECTVEGTSNPNLYWYRQAAGRGLQLLFYSVGIGQISSEVPQNLSASRPQDRQFILSSKKLLLSDSGFYLCAWKRGSNQPQHFGDGTRLSIL.

The chain carries TRBV7-3 and TRBJ1-1, with unresolved D. This CDR3 has 13 amino acids. Trimming stripped 4 bases from V and 1 base from J, with 7 bases between. CDR1 is SGHTA and CDR2 is FQGTGA in the germline V gene. CDR3 in DNA: TGTGCCAGCAGCTCTCACACGAACACTGAAGCTTTCTTT. This gives the protein CASSSHTNTEAFF. The variable domain in full, with the rest retrieved from reference TRBV7-3 and TRBJ1-1, is GAGVSQTPSNKVTEKGKYVELRCDPISGHTALYWYRQSLGQGPEFLIYFQGTGAADDSGLPNDRFFAVRPEGSVSTLKIQRTERGDSAVYLCASSSHTNTEAFFGQGTRLTVV.

The chain joins TRBV25-1 to TRBJ1-1; 10 nucleotides align to TRBD1. The germline CDR1 and CDR2 sequences are MGHDK and SYGVNS. The V gene end was trimmed by 4 bases and the J gene end by 5 bases; junction bases not matched to a gene: 4. This CDR3 contains 14 residues. Here the CDR3 reads CASSGWTGGTEAFF. CDR3 DNA: TGTGCCAGCAGTGGGTGGACAGGGGGTACTGAAGCTTTCTTT.

The rearrangement links TRBV12-3 or TRBV12-4 to TRBJ2-2; the D gene could be TRBD1 or TRBD2 (5 bases each). Trimming removed 6 bases at V and 7 bases at J, with 12 bases between. The CDR3 has 13 amino acids. The CDR3 DNA reads as TGTGCCAGCAGACCTGGTGGGGGCGGGGAGCTGTTTTTT. It is translated as CASRPGGGGELFF.

The chain's CDR3 is CATRTGTQETQYF. In DNA, the CDR3 is TGTGCCACCAGGACAGGGACTCAGGAGACCCAGTACTTC. This chain links TRBV5-4 with TRBJ2-5; TRBD1 matches at 8 bases. In germline, CDR1 is SGHNT, CDR2 YYREEE (reference sequence). V lost 9 bases, J lost 5 bases, and 9 bases stayed unmatched. The CDR3 totals 13 residues.

Of note for this clone: Germline is not matched at one junction end, which may reflect a read error. The V and J genes are TRBV12-3 or TRBV12-4 and TRBJ1-2, with TRBD1 matching over 7 bases. The CDR3 contains 13 residues. CDR3 DNA: TGTGCCAGCAGCTTAGGGGACAGTCGGGGCTACACCTTC. This encodes CASSLGDSRGYTF.

The chain joins TRBV27 to TRBJ1-3; 9 bases align to TRBD1. Unmatched junction bases numbered 1, after V lost 4 bases and J lost 0 bases. This CDR3 has 15 residues. Germline assignment: CDR1 MNHEY and CDR2 SMNVEV (reference sequence). DNA for the CDR3: TGTGCCAGCAGTTCGACAGGGGGCTCTGGAAACACCATATATTTT. Amino acids: CASSSTGGSGNTIYF.

This clone has just a few counts. The rearrangement joins TRBV19 to TRBJ1-1; D gene ambiguous. This CDR3 is built from 13 residues. Deletions cut 4 bases from V and 5 bases from J, with 11 bases between. CDR1 and CDR2 (germline): LNHDA, SQIVND (reference sequence). CDR3 loop: CASSTARDTEAFF. The CDR3 DNA reads TGTGCCAGTAGTACCGCCCGGGATACTGAAGCTTTCTTT.

The V gene is TRBV18, the J gene TRBJ1-1; tentatively, D is TRBD1 (5 bases). This CDR3 has 15 residues. Germline CDR1 KGHSH, CDR2 LQKENI. The V gene lost 2 bases and the J gene lost 3 bases, with 13 bases spanning the gap. In DNA, the CDR3 is TGTGCCAGCTCACCAACGGGTGGGGGAGACACTGAAGCTTTCTTT. This encodes CASSPTGGGDTEAFF.

The table lists this clone with a few counts. The chain joins TRBV27 to TRBJ2-7; 8 nucleotides agree with TRBD1. Trimming at V came to 5 bases and at J to 3 bases, leaving 9 bases not matched to a gene. This CDR3 region has 15 residues. Germline assignment: CDR1 MNHEY and CDR2 SMNVEV (reference sequence). CDR3 sequence: CASSAVGQVLYEQYF. The CDR3 DNA sequence: TGTGCCAGCAGTGCCGTGGGACAGGTTCTCTACGAGCAGTACTTC.

The chain recombines TRBV2 with TRBJ1-6; D gene unclear. Germline CDR1 is SNHLY and CDR2 is FYNNEI. Trimming left V 8 bases short and J 8 bases short, with 10 bases between. CDR3 length: 12 residues. The CDR3 loop is CASDSGYSPLHF. DNA for the CDR3: TGTGCCAGCGATTCCGGTTATTCACCCCTCCACTTT. Drawing the rest from reference TRBV2 and TRBJ1-6, the complete variable domain is EPEVTQTPSHQVTQMGQEVILRCVPISNHLYFYWYRQILGQKVEFLVSFYNNEISEKSEIFDDQFSVERPDGSNFTLKIRSTKLEDSAMYFCASDSGYSPLHFGNGTRLTVT.

The gene calls are TRBV7-8 and TRBJ1-6; D gene ambiguous. Germline V gene data show CDR1 as SGHVS and CDR2 as FQNEAQ. V was pared by 5 bases and J by 10 bases, with 15 bases between. The CDR3 has 14 amino acids. The CDR3: CASSQRSRTSPLHF. CDR3 DNA: TGTGCCAGCAGCCAAAGGTCCCGCACATCACCCCTCCACTTT. The full variable domain, its missing parts supplied by reference TRBV7-8 and TRBJ1-6, is GAGVSQSPRYKVAKRGQDVALRCDPISGHVSLFWYQQALGQGPEFLTYFQNEAQLDKSGLPSDRFFAERPEGSVSTLKIQRTQQEDSAVYLCASSQRSRTSPLHFGNGTRLTVT.

The chain links TRBV28 to TRBJ2-1; 9 nucleotides match TRBD1. CDR3 size: 14 residues. CDR1 is MDHEN and CDR2 is SYDVKM in the germline V gene. Losses at the gene ends were 5 bases for V and 10 bases for J; bases not matched to a gene: 9. CDR3 bases: TGTGCCAGCAGTACGGGACAGGGTTTTCAAGAGCAGTTCTTC. Translation: CASSTGQGFQEQFF. The full variable domain, in which reference TRBV28 and TRBJ2-1 provide the parts outside the CDR3, is DVKVTQSSRYLVKRTGEKVFLECVQDMDHENMFWYRQDPGLGLRLIYFSYDVKMKEKGDIPEGYSVSREKKERFSLILESASTNQTSMYLCASSTGQGFQEQFFGPGTRLTVL.

Comment on this clone: This sample also contains other DNA sequences that code for the same CDR3. The J gene is TRBJ2-7, the V gene TRBV18; TRBD1 matches 9 bases. This CDR3 region has 14 residues. In germline, CDR1 is KGHSH, CDR2 LQKENI. The V and J ends lost 2 bases and 1 base, in that order; junction bases with no gene match: 0. Here the CDR3 DNA reads TGTGCCAGCTCACCAGGGACAGGGTCCTACGAGCAGTACTTC. This codes for CASSPGTGSYEQYF.

This chain uses TRBV6-5 with TRBJ1-1; D is uncertain. V was shortened by 4 bases and J by 7 bases, with 13 bases between the two germline ends. The CDR3 length is 13 residues. Germline V gene sequence: CDR1 MNHEY, CDR2 SVGAGI. CDR3 DNA: TGTGCCAGCAGTTCCGAGGACGGCTTTGAAGCTTTCTTT. Translating it yields CASSSEDGFEAFF.

The rearrangement uses TRBV15 and TRBJ2-1, with 7 bases identical to TRBD2. Trimming removed 4 bases from V and 12 bases from J; junction bases left unmatched: 12. The CDR3 runs to 14 residues. Germline loops: CDR1 LNHNV, CDR2 YYDKDF (reference sequence). CDR3 in DNA: TGTGCCACCAGCACCGGGACTACTATGGACCCGCAGTTCTTC. Translated, it gives CATSTGTTMDPQFF.

This clone is a singleton in its sample. V is TRBV11-2 and J is TRBJ2-1, with 10 bases that match TRBD2. Unmatched junction bases numbered 5, after V lost 5 bases and J lost 13 bases. Germline assignment: CDR1 SGHAT and CDR2 FQNNGV. This CDR3 is built from 12 residues. The chain's CDR3 is CASSPSGGSQFF. In nucleotides, the CDR3 is TGTGCCAGCAGCCCTAGCGGGGGATCTCAGTTCTTC.

The chain has TRBV6-1 and TRBJ2-5; a weak D match, TRBD2 (6 bases). V was cut by 0 bases and J by 5 bases, with 13 bases left in between. CDR3 size: 15 residues. Germline V gene data show CDR1 as MNHNS and CDR2 as SASEGT. The CDR3 nucleotides read TGTGCCAGCAGTGAAGCGCTGGGGGGTGGGGAGACCCAGTACTTC. Translated, it gives CASSEALGGGETQYF.

The chain recombines TRBV28 with TRBJ2-3; tentatively, D is TRBD2 (5 bases). Trimming cost V 3 bases and J 7 bases, with 11 bases left between them. Germline assignment: CDR1 MDHEN and CDR2 SYDVKM. The CDR3 runs 13 residues. CDR3 bases: TGTGCCAGCAGTTTGGACTTTTCCCATACGCAGTATTTT. Protein product: CASSLDFSHTQYF.

The chain has TRBV7-3 and TRBJ2-2, with 13 positions matching TRBD2. The CDR3 contains 16 residues. V lost 5 bases, J lost 3 bases, and 3 bases stayed unmatched. CDR1 is SGHTA, CDR2 FQGTGA, per germline. The CDR3, as DNA: TGTGCCAGCAGCCGCGGACTAGCGGGGGACACCGGGGAGCTGTTTTTT. Protein: CASSRGLAGDTGELFF.

The rearrangement uses TRBV23-1 and TRBJ1-2, with D perhaps matching TRBD1 (5 bases). TRBV23-1 is classed as an ORF, of uncertain function. CDR3 length: 16 amino acids. Trimming pared 0 bases from V and 4 bases from J, leaving 15 bases between. The CDR3 here is CASSQSPQDTLYGYTF. The CDR3 region has the DNA TGCGCCAGCAGTCAATCCCCGCAGGACACCCTCTATGGCTACACCTTC.

The genes are TRBV5-4 and TRBJ2-7; D unclear. CDR1 is SGHNT, CDR2 YYREEE, per germline (reference sequence). Deletions cut 0 bases from V and 7 bases from J, with 14 bases between. The CDR3 is 14 residues long. The CDR3 region is CASSLGMDFGEQYF. CDR3 coding DNA: TGTGCCAGCAGCTTGGGGATGGATTTCGGGGAGCAGTACTTC. Full variable domain (missing parts from reference TRBV5-4 and TRBJ2-7): ETGVTQSPTHLIKTRGQQVTLRCSSQSGHNTVSWYQQALGQGPQFIFQYYREEENGRGNFPPRFSGLQFPNYSSELNVNALELDDSALYLCASSLGMDFGEQYFGPGTRLTVT.

The chain employs TRBV6-6 and TRBJ1-1, with a possible D match to TRBD1 (6 bases). CDR1 is MNHNY, CDR2 SVGAGI, per germline (reference sequence). The V end was cut by 4 bases, the J end by 5 bases, with 14 bases between. The CDR3 sequence is 14 residues long. CDR3: CASSSPQGRTEAFF. CDR3 coding DNA: TGTGCCAGCAGTTCCCCCCAGGGGCGGACTGAAGCTTTCTTT.

This chain uses TRBV7-2 with TRBJ1-3; 7 nucleotides match TRBD1. The germline CDR1 and CDR2 sequences are SGHTA and FQGNSA. The CDR3 loop spans 16 amino acids. V was pared by 1 base and J by 4 bases, with 7 bases of the junction left unmatched. The CDR3 DNA is TGTGCCAGCAGCTTAGGGGCCCCGGGACAGGGAAACACCATATATTTT. Protein product: CASSLGAPGQGNTIYF.

The chain links TRBV7-9 to TRBJ2-3, with 12 bases that match TRBD2. The CDR3 has 15 amino acids. Per germline, CDR1 SEHNR and CDR2 FQNEAQ (reference sequence). The ends lost 8 bases at V and 3 bases at J; junction bases unmatched: 6. CDR3 nucleotide sequence: TGTGCCAGCTACAGCGGGACTAGCGGGACAGATACGCAGTATTTT. This codes for CASYSGTSGTDTQYF.

The chain links TRBV4-1 to TRBJ2-1; possibly TRBD2 for D (6 bases). The CDR3 has 16 residues. The germline V gene has CDR1 MGHRA and CDR2 YSYEKL. V was clipped by 0 bases and J by 8 bases, with 17 bases between them. The CDR3 is CASSQERPGDGDEQFF. Here the CDR3 DNA reads TGCGCCAGCAGCCAAGAACGTCCGGGGGACGGGGATGAGCAGTTCTTC.

The chain carries TRBV28 and TRBJ2-7; unclear D gene. Germline values: CDR1 MDHEN, CDR2 SYDVKM. Trimming cost V 2 bases and J 4 bases, with 6 bases left between them. This CDR3 spans 12 amino acids. The CDR3 loop reads CASSLASYEQYF. The CDR3 coding sequence is TGTGCCAGCAGTTTAGCCAGTTACGAGCAGTACTTC.

The chain joins TRBV5-1 to TRBJ2-5; TRBD2 matches 7 bases. V gave up 3 bases and J gave up 7 bases; unmatched junction bases: 6. CDR3 length: 13 amino acids. Germline CDR1 SGHRS, CDR2 YFSETQ. The CDR3 DNA reads TGCGCCAGCAGCTACGGACTAGTTGGGACCCAGTACTTC. Its protein product is CASSYGLVGTQYF.

This chain links TRBV5-8 with TRBJ2-7, with 8 bases fitting TRBD1. Germline assignment: CDR1 SGHTS and CDR2 YDEGEE. J gave up 4 bases and V 3 bases, and 9 bases lay outside the gene matches. The CDR3 covers 15 residues. CDR3 nucleotides: TGTGCCAGCAGCTCTCGACAGGGGTTGGGGTACGAGCAGTACTTC. Translating it yields CASSSRQGLGYEQYF. The full variable domain, completed using reference TRBV5-8 and TRBJ2-7, is EAGVTQSPTHLIKTRGQQATLRCSPISGHTSVYWYQQALGLGLQFLLWYDEGEERNRGNFPPRFSGRQFPNYSSELNVNALELEDSALYLCASSSRQGLGYEQYFGPGTRLTVT.

CDR3 sequence reads: CASSFHEQYF. CDR3 sequence (DNA): TGTGCCAGCAGTTTCCACGAGCAGTACTTC. The V gene is TRBV6-5, the J gene TRBJ2-7; D is unclear. CDR3 length equals 10 residues. CDR1 MNHEY and CDR2 SVGAGI come from the germline V gene. Trimming shortened V by 4 bases and J by 5 bases, and 3 bases separated the two germline ends.

In this sample, this clone turned up once. The rearrangement links TRBV25-1 to TRBJ2-5, with 10 bases that match TRBD2. Germline V lookup: CDR1 MGHDK, CDR2 SYGVNS. The CDR3 totals 16 residues. V lost 4 bases to trimming and J lost 0 bases; unmatched junction nucleotides: 5. As DNA, the CDR3 is TGTGCCAGCAGTGCGCCTAGCGGGGGTTACCAAGAGACCCAGTACTTC. It encodes CASSAPSGGYQETQYF.